What follows are 26 T cell receptor beta chains derived from one specimen sequenced in a study of early T cells in non-severe SARS-CoV-2 infection. TCRdb fed the 5' RACE reads into MiXCR, producing one record per CDR3 protein. The table lists about 69,000 distinct CDR3 sequences, about 10% of them singletons. The sample comprised whole blood. All receptors derive from an adult who was a healthcare worker with PCR-confirmed SARS-CoV-2 infection or an uninfected control (not recorded which).

This clonotype was found a few times. The genes are TRBV7-9 and TRBJ2-5; D is uncertain. This CDR3 contains 13 residues. Between the trimmed V and J ends, which lost 4 bases and 5 bases, there was a span of 11 bases. The germline CDR1 and CDR2 sequences are SEHNR and FQNEAQ (reference sequence). For the CDR3, the DNA is TGTGCCAGCAGCTCGCCTGCTTCGGAGACCCAGTACTTC. Its protein is CASSSPASETQYF.

The genes are TRBV12-5 and TRBJ2-3; TRBD1 agrees at 8 bases. Germline trimming cut 4 bases from V and 7 bases from J; bases unmatched to any gene: 19. CDR3 size: 18 residues. In germline, CDR1 is LGHNT, CDR2 FRNRAP. The DNA of the CDR3 is TGTGCTAGTGGTTCCACATCGGACAGGGTGGTTTTTCAACATACGCAGTATTTT. Translating gives CASGSTSDRVVFQHTQYF.

In this sample, this clonotype turned up a few times. V gene TRBV2 combines with J gene TRBJ2-7, with TRBD1 as a possible D gene (5 bases). Germline CDR1 and CDR2: SNHLY and FYNNEI. CDR3 size: 13 residues. Trimming left V 6 bases short and J 2 bases short, with 11 bases between. CDR3 loop: CASRRDRAYEQYF. DNA of the CDR3: TGTGCCAGCAGAAGAGACAGAGCCTACGAGCAGTACTTC.

V gene TRBV7-2 combines with J gene TRBJ2-2; D is unresolved. Germline assignment: CDR1 SGHTA and CDR2 FQGNSA. V shed 1 base and J shed 1 base, with 10 bases lying between them. The CDR3 spans 16 residues. The CDR3 loop reads CASSLVGGWNTGELFF. The CDR3 nucleotides are TGTGCCAGCAGCTTAGTAGGCGGATGGAACACCGGGGAGCTGTTTTTT. Complete variable domain (other parts from reference TRBV7-2 and TRBJ2-2): GAGVSQSPSNKVTEKGKDVELRCDPISGHTALYWYRQSLGQGLEFLIYFQGNSAPDKSGLPSDRFSAERTGGSVSTLTIQRTQQEDSAVYLCASSLVGGWNTGELFFGEGSRLTVL.

This clonotype was seen repeatedly, ten times or more. The chain links TRBV6-5 to TRBJ2-2; possibly TRBD1 for D (5 bases). This CDR3 has 17 residues. Trimming stripped 0 bases from V and 4 bases from J, with 15 bases between. CDR1 is MNHEY and CDR2 is SVGAGI in the germline V gene. The CDR3 bases are TGTGCCAGCAGTTACTCCCCCCTCGGACACCTCACCGGGGAGCTGTTTTTT. Its protein product is CASSYSPLGHLTGELFF.

The chain links TRBV14 to TRBJ1-1; a weak D match, TRBD1 (6 bases). Germline V gene lookup returns CDR1 SGHDN and CDR2 FVKESK. Trimming cost V 4 bases and J 3 bases, with 12 bases left between them. The CDR3 covers 14 residues. The CDR3 reads CASSRLRGDTEAFF. The DNA for the CDR3 is TGTGCCAGCAGCCGGCTCAGGGGAGACACTGAAGCTTTCTTT.

The V gene is TRBV20-1, the J gene TRBJ1-3; 8 nucleotides align to TRBD1. J lost 2 bases, V lost 2 bases, and 5 bases had no gene match. Germline CDR1 and CDR2: DFQATT and SNEGSKA (reference sequence). This CDR3 comprises 15 residues. The CDR3 here is CSARFGQGAGNTIYF. In nucleotides, the CDR3 is TGCAGTGCTAGATTCGGACAGGGTGCTGGAAACACCATATATTTT.

V and J are TRBV5-5 and TRBJ1-6, with D possibly being TRBD1 (5 bases). The CDR3 totals 18 residues. V dropped 4 bases and J dropped 0 bases, with 17 bases sitting between them. CDR1 is SGHKS, CDR2 YYEKEE, per germline (reference sequence). CDR3 region: CASSVTLTASSYNSPLHF. CDR3 nucleotides: TGTGCCAGCAGCGTAACTTTGACAGCCAGCTCCTATAATTCACCCCTCCACTTT. The full variable domain, completed using reference TRBV5-5 and TRBJ1-6, is DAGVTQSPTHLIKTRGQQVTLRCSPISGHKSVSWYQQVLGQGPQFIFQYYEKEERGRGNFPDRFSARQFPNYSSELNVNALLLGDSALYLCASSVTLTASSYNSPLHFGNGTRLTVT.

Only a few counts were recorded for this clonotype. The chain is built from TRBV4-1 and TRBJ2-7; 8 positions agree with TRBD1. Germline-derived CDR1 and CDR2 are MGHRA and YSYEKL. Unmatched junction bases numbered 9, after V lost 5 bases and J lost 3 bases. This CDR3 region has 15 residues. The CDR3 region is CASSSSRTGYYEQYF. The CDR3 DNA is TGCGCCAGCAGCTCTAGCCGGACAGGGTACTACGAGCAGTACTTC.

This clonotype was found many times. V usage is TRBV29-1 and J usage is TRBJ2-5, with D possibly being TRBD2 (6 bases). CDR1 and CDR2 from the germline V gene are SQVTM and ANQGSEA. Between the trimmed V and J ends, which lost 2 bases and 5 bases, there was a span of 12 bases. CDR3 length equals 13 residues. The CDR3 DNA reads TGCAGCGTTGAAACTAGCATCGGGGAGACCCAGTACTTC. This encodes CSVETSIGETQYF.

This chain links TRBV7-2 with TRBJ2-3; 10 bases agree with TRBD2. The J segment lost 5 bases and the V segment lost 1 base, leaving 6 bases of the junction unmatched. Germline values: CDR1 SGHTA, CDR2 FQGNSA. The length of the CDR3 is 16 residues. The CDR3 is CASSLDSGRIQDTQYF. The CDR3 bases are TGTGCCAGCAGCTTAGATAGCGGGAGGATCCAAGATACGCAGTATTTT.

J is TRBJ2-1 and V is TRBV27; TRBD2 matches at 10 bases. The CDR3 has 15 residues. CDR1 MNHEY and CDR2 SMNVEV come from the germline V gene (reference sequence). The J segment lost 3 bases and the V segment lost 5 bases, leaving 4 bases of the junction unmatched. The CDR3 sequence is CASSLLAGVYNEQFF. CDR3 DNA: TGTGCCAGCAGTCTTCTAGCGGGGGTCTACAATGAGCAGTTCTTC.

V and J are TRBV6-5 and TRBJ2-7; maybe TRBD1 (5 bases). Trimming left V 2 bases short and J 4 bases short, with 6 bases between. The CDR3 runs to 12 residues. Per the germline V gene, CDR1 is MNHEY and CDR2 is SVGAGI. CDR3 residues: CASSYQGYEQYF. For the CDR3, the DNA is TGTGCCAGCAGTTACCAGGGATACGAGCAGTACTTC.

This clonotype was recorded many times. The chain carries TRBV5-5 and TRBJ2-1; D not resolved. V lost 0 bases and J 0 bases, leaving 4 bases between the germline ends. Germline V gives CDR1 SGHKS, CDR2 YYEKEE (reference sequence). This CDR3 comprises 14 residues. The CDR3, as DNA: TGTGCCAGCAGCTTGGACGGCTCCTACAATGAGCAGTTCTTC. Translating gives CASSLDGSYNEQFF.

This clonotype was seen more than once but under ten times. V gene TRBV10-3 combines with J gene TRBJ2-2; D is undetermined. Germline CDR1 reads ENHRY; CDR2 reads SYGVKD. The CDR3 runs to 14 residues. Trimming stripped 10 bases from V and 3 bases from J, with 15 bases between. CDR3 sequence reads: CATCPERDTGELFF. CDR3 nucleotide sequence: TGTGCCACCTGCCCGGAAAGGGACACCGGGGAGCTGTTTTTT.

This clonotype appeared a few times. V usage is TRBV20-1 and J usage is TRBJ1-1; unclear D gene. Germline CDR1 reads DFQATT; CDR2 reads SNEGSKA (reference sequence). The CDR3 runs to 15 residues. V lost 3 bases and J lost 1, with 15 bases in between. CDR3 protein: CSASGPNFPNTEAFF. CDR3 in DNA: TGCAGTGCTAGCGGTCCCAATTTTCCGAACACTGAAGCTTTCTTT.

This clonotype was observed a handful of times. The V and J genes are TRBV15 and TRBJ2-7, with D possibly TRBD1 on 6 matching bases. This CDR3 region has 14 residues. With 7 bases removed from V and 0 bases from J, the gap between germline ends came to 13 bases. Germline-derived CDR1 and CDR2 are LNHNV and YYDKDF (reference sequence). This CDR3 reads CATNQGDNSYEQYF. The CDR3 DNA follows: TGTGCCACCAATCAAGGGGACAACTCCTACGAGCAGTACTTC. Using reference TRBV15 and TRBJ2-7 for the parts outside the CDR3, the full variable domain is DAMVIQNPRYQVTQFGKPVTLSCSQTLNHNVMYWYQQKSSQAPKLLFHYYDKDFNNEADTPDNFQSRRPNTSFCFLDIRSPGLGDTAMYLCATNQGDNSYEQYFGPGTRLTVT.

This chain joins TRBV11-2 and TRBJ2-7; 7 bases agree with TRBD1. With 0 bases clipped from V and 5 bases from J, the junction kept 7 bases outside the gene matches. CDR3 length: 15 amino acids. Germline assignment: CDR1 SGHAT and CDR2 FQNNGV. The CDR3 DNA follows: TGTGCCAGCAGCTTAGAGTACAGGGGATTCGACGAGCAGTACTTC. This translates into CASSLEYRGFDEQYF.

The chain joins TRBV7-9 to TRBJ1-2; D not resolved. Between the trimmed V and J ends, which lost 8 bases and 8 bases, there was a span of 15 bases. The CDR3 totals 12 residues. Germline V gene data show CDR1 as SEHNR and CDR2 as FQNEAQ (reference sequence). DNA of the CDR3: TGTGCCAGCGGCCGGGAGCTGTACGGCTACACCTTC. Translating it yields CASGRELYGYTF.

At least ten counts were recorded for this clonotype. The CDR3 DNA follows: TGTGCCAGCAGTTACGACGCCGGGACAGGGAATCAGCCCCAGCATTTT. Protein: CASSYDAGTGNQPQHF. The chain uses TRBV6-6 and TRBJ1-5, with TRBD1 matching 9 bases. The CDR3 is 16 amino acids. The V segment lost 2 bases and the J segment 4 bases; nucleotides outside the gene matches: 6. The V gene's germline CDR1 is MNHNY and CDR2 SVGAGI (reference sequence).

This clonotype was recorded many times. This sequence joins TRBV5-1 and TRBJ2-3; D call uncertain. Germline CDR1 SGHRS, CDR2 YFSETQ. The CDR3 runs 14 residues. V lost 0 bases and J lost 0, with 5 bases in between. CDR3 residues: CASSLEGSTDTQYF. The CDR3 DNA is TGCGCCAGCAGCTTGGAGGGTAGCACAGATACGCAGTATTTT.

This clonotype was detected ten times or more. This chain joins TRBV6-5 and TRBJ1-1; D possibly corresponds to TRBD1 (5 bases). The CDR3 consists of 13 residues. Germline V gene data show CDR1 as MNHEY and CDR2 as SVGAGI. The germline V and J ends were trimmed by 7 bases and 1 base, with 10 bases remaining between them. CDR3 nucleotides: TGTGCCAGCACCCAGACAGCGAACACTGAAGCTTTCTTT. The encoded protein is CASTQTANTEAFF.

The chain employs TRBV20-1 and TRBJ1-6; maybe TRBD1 (5 bases). Trimming shortened V by 1 base and J by 10 bases, and 23 bases separated the two germline ends. CDR3 length equals 17 residues. Germline CDR1 and CDR2: DFQATT and SNEGSKA (reference sequence). CDR3 loop: CSARAPYLRGDESPLHF. The CDR3 DNA reads TGCAGTGCTAGAGCCCCGTACCTAAGGGGAGATGAATCACCCCTCCACTTT.

The V call is TRBV5-1, the J call TRBJ1-2; weak D call: TRBD1 (6 bases). V gave up 0 bases and J gave up 6 bases, with 15 bases separating them. The CDR3 covers 15 residues. Germline CDR1 reads SGHRS; CDR2 reads YFSETQ. CDR3 sequence reads: CASSLDLRGYDGYTF. CDR3 in DNA: TGCGCCAGCAGCTTGGATCTCAGGGGATATGATGGCTACACCTTC.

This chain joins TRBV9 and TRBJ2-7; 7 bases align to TRBD2. This CDR3 is built from 15 residues. The germline gives CDR1 SGDLS, CDR2 YYNGEE. The V segment lost 0 bases and the J segment 5 bases; nucleotides outside the gene matches: 8. CDR3 amino acids: CASSVGAGDLHEQYF. Here the CDR3 DNA reads TGTGCCAGCAGCGTAGGGGCGGGAGACCTCCACGAGCAGTACTTC.

This clonotype was counted many times. The chain couples TRBV3-1 to TRBJ2-7; the D gene is possibly TRBD1 (6 bases). Trimming removed 5 bases from V and 3 bases from J, with 14 bases in between. Germline V gives CDR1 LGHDT, CDR2 YNNKEL (reference sequence). The CDR3 sequence is 14 residues long. The CDR3 DNA reads as TGTGCCAGCAGCAGTTCGGGACAAGGCTACGAGCAGTACTTC. It translates to CASSSSGQGYEQYF.